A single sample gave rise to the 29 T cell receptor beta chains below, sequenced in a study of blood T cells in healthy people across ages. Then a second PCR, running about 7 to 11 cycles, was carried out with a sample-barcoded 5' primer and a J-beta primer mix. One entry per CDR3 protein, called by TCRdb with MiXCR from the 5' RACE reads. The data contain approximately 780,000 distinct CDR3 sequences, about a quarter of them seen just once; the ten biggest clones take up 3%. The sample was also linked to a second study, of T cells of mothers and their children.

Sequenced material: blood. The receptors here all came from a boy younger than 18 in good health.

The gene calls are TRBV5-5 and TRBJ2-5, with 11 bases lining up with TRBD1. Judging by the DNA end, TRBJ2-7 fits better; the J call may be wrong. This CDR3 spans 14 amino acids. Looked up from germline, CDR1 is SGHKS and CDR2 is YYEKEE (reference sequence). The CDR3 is CASSWDRGFYEQYF. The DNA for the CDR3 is TGTGCCAGCAGCTGGGACAGGGGGTTTTACGAGCAGTACTTC.

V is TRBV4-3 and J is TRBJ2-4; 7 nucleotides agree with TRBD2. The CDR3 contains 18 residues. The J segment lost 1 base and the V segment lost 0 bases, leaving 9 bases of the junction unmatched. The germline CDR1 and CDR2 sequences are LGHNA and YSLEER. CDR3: CASSQEMGGGFAKNIQYF. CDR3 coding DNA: TGCGCCAGCAGCCAAGAAATGGGGGGGGGTTTTGCCAAAAACATTCAGTACTTC.

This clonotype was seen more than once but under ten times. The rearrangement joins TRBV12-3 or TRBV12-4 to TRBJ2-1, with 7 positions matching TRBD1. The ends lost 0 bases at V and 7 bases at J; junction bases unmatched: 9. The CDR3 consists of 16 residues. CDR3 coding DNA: TGTGCCAGCAGTTTAGCGAAGAGGGGGCCTAGGAATGAGCAGTTCTTC. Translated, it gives CASSLAKRGPRNEQFF.

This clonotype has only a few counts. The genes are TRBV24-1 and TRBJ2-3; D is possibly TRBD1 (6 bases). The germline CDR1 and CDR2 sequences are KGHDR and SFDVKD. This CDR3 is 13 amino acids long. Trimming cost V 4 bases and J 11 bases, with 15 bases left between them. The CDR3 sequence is CATSEGQQIKQYF. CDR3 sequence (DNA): TGTGCCACCAGTGAAGGACAGCAGATAAAGCAGTATTTT.

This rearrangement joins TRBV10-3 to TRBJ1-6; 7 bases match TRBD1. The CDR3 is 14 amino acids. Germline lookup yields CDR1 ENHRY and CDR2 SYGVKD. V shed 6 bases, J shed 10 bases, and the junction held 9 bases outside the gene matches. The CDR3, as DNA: TGTGCCATCAGATCCGGGACAGACCAATCACCCCTCCACTTT. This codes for CAIRSGTDQSPLHF.

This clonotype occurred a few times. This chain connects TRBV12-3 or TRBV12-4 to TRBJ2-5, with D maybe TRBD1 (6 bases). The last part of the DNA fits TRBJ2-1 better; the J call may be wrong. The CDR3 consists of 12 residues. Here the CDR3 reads CASSSVGQEQFF. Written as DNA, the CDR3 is TGTGCCAGCAGTTCCGTAGGACAGGAGCAGTTCTTC.

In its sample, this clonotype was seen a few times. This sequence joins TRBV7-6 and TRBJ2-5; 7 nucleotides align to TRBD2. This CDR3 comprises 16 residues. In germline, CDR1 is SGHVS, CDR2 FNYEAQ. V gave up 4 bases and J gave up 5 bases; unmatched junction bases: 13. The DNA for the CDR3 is TGTGCCAGCAGCTCCTTCCCCGGGACTACTCGGGAGACCCAGTACTTC. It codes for CASSSFPGTTRETQYF.

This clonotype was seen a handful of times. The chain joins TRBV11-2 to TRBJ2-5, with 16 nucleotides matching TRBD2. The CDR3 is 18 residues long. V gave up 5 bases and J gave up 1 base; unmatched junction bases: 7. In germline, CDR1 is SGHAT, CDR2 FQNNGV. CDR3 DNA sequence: TGTGCCAGCAGCCAGGGACTAGCGGGGGGGTTAGCCCAAGAGACCCAGTACTTC. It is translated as CASSQGLAGGLAQETQYF.

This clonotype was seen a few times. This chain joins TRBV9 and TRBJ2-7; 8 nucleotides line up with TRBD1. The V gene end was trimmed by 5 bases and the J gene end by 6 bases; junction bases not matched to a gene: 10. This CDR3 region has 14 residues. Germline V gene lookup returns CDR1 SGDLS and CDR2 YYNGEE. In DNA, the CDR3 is TGTGCCAGCAGACTATCGGACAGGGTAGGCGAGCAGTACTTC. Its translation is CASRLSDRVGEQYF. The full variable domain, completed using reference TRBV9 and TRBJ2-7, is DSGVTQTPKHLITATGQRVTLRCSPRSGDLSVYWYQQSLDQGLQFLIQYYNGEERAKGNILERFSAQQFPDLHSELNLSSLELGDSALYFCASRLSDRVGEQYFGPGTRLTVT.

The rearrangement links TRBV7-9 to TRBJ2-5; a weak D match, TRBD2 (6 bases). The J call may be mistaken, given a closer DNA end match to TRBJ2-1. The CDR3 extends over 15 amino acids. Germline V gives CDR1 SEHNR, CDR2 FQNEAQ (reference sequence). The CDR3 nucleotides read TGTGCCAGCAGCATCCCGGCGGGGCGGGGAAATGAGCAGTTCTTC. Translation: CASSIPAGRGNEQFF.

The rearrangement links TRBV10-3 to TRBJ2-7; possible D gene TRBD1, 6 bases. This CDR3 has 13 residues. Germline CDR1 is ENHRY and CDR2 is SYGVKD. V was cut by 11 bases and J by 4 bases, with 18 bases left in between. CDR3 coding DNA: TGTGCCGGGTCCCAGGGGTGGGTGTACGAGCAGTACTTC. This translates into CAGSQGWVYEQYF.

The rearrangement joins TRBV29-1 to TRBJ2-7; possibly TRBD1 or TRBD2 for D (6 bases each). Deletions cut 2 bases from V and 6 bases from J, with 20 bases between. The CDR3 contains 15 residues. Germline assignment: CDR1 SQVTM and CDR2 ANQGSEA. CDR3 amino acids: CSVEIPRGGTGEQYF. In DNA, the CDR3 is TGCAGCGTTGAAATCCCAAGAGGGGGGACCGGCGAGCAGTACTTC.

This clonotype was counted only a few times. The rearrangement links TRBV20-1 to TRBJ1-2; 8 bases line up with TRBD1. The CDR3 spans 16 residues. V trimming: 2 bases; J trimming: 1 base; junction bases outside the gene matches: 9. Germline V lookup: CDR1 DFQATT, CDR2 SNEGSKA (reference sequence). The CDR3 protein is CSARPLDRAFNYGYTF. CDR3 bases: TGCAGTGCTAGACCGCTGGACAGGGCCTTTAACTATGGCTACACCTTC.

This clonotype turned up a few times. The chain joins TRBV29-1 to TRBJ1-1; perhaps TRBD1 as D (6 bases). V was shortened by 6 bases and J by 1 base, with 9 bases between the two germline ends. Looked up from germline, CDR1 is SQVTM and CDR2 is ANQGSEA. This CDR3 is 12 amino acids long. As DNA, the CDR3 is TGCAGCGTCATGACAGGGAACACTGAAGCTTTCTTT. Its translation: CSVMTGNTEAFF.

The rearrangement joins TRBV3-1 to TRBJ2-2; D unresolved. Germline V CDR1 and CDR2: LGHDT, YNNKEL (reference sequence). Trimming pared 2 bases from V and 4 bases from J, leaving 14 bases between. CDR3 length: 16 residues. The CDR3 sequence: CASSQTPIVGTGELFF. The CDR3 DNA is TGTGCCAGCAGCCAAACCCCTATAGTCGGCACCGGGGAGCTGTTTTTT.

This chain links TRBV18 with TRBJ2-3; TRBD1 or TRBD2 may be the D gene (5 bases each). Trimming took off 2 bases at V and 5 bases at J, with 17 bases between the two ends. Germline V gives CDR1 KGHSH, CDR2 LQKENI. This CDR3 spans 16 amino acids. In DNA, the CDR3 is TGTGCCAGCTCACCATCCGGGACCATCAAGGTAGATACGCAGTATTTT. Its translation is CASSPSGTIKVDTQYF. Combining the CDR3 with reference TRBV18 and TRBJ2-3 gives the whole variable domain NAGVMQNPRHLVRRRGQEARLRCSPMKGHSHVYWYRQLPEEGLKFMVYLQKENIIDESGMPKERFSAEFPKEGPSILRIQQVVRGDSAAYFCASSPSGTIKVDTQYFGPGTRLTVL.

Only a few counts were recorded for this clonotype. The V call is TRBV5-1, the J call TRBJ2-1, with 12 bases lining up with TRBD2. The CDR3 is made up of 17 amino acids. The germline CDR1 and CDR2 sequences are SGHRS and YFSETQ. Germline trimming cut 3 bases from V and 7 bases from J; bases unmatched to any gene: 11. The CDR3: CASSSGLAGRVTNEQFF. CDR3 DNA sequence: TGCGCCAGCAGCTCCGGACTAGCGGGGCGAGTGACGAATGAGCAGTTCTTC.

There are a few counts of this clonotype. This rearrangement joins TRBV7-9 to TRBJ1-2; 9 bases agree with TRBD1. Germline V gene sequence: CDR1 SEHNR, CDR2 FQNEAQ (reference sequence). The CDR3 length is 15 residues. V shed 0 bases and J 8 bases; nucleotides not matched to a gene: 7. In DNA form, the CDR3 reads TGTGCCAGCAGCTTAGCAAATGGGGACAGGGACGGCTACACCTTC. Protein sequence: CASSLANGDRDGYTF.

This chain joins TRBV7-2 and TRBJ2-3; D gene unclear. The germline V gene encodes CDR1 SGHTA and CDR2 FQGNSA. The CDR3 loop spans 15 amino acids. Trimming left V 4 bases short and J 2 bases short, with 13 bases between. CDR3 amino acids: CASSSPLGDTDTQYF. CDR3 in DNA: TGTGCCAGCAGCTCCCCGCTGGGCGACACAGATACGCAGTATTTT. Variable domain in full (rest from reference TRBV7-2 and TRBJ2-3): GAGVSQSPSNKVTEKGKDVELRCDPISGHTALYWYRQSLGQGLEFLIYFQGNSAPDKSGLPSDRFSAERTGGSVSTLTIQRTQQEDSAVYLCASSSPLGDTDTQYFGPGTRLTVL.

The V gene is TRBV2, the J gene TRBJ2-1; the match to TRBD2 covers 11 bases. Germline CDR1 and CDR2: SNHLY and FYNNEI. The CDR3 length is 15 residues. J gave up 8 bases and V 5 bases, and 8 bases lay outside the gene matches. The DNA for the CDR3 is TGTGCCAGCAGTATAGCGGGGGGGCCGGAGGATGAGCAGTTCTTC. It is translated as CASSIAGGPEDEQFF.

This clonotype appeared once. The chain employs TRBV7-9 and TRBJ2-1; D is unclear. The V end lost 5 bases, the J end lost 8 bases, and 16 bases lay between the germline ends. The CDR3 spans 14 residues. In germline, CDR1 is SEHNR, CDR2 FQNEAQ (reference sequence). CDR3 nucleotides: TGTGCCAGCAGCCCTCGGCCCCAGGTGGATGAGCAGTTCTTC. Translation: CASSPRPQVDEQFF.

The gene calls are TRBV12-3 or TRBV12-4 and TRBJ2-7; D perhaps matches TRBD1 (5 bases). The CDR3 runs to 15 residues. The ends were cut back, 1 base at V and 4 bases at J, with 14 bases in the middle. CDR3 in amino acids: CASSLGSRQRYEQYF. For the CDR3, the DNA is TGTGCCAGCAGTTTAGGTTCGAGACAGAGATACGAGCAGTACTTC.

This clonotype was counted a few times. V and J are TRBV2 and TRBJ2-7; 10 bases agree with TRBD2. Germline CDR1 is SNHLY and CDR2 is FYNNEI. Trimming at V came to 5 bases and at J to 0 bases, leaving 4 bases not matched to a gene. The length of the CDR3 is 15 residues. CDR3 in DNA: TGTGCCAGCAGTTACCTAGCGGGGGACTCCTACGAGCAGTACTTC. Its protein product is CASSYLAGDSYEQYF.

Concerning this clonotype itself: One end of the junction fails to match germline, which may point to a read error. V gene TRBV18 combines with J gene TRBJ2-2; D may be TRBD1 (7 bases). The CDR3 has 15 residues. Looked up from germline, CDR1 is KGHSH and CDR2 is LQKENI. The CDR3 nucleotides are TGTGCCAGCTCACCGCCGGGACAGCTGTTCCGGGAGCTGCTTTTT. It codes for CASSPPGQLFRELLF. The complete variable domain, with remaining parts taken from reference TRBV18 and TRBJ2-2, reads NAGVMQNPRHLVRRRGQEARLRCSPMKGHSHVYWYRQLPEEGLKFMVYLQKENIIDESGMPKERFSAEFPKEGPSILRIQQVVRGDSAAYFCASSPPGQLFRELLFGEGSRLTVL.

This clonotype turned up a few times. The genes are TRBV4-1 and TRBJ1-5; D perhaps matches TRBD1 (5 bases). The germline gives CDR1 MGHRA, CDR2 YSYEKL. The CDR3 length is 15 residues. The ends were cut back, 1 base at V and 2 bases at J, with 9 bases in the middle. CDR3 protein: CASSQGGWGNQPQHF. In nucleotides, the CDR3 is TGCGCCAGCAGCCAAGGGGGCTGGGGCAATCAGCCCCAGCATTTT.

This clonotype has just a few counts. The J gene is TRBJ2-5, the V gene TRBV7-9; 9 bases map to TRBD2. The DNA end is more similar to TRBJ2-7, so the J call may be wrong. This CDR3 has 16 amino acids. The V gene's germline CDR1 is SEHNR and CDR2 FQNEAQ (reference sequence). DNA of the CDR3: TGTGCCAGCAGCATCCTAGCGGGGATCAGCTCCTACGAGCAGTACTTC. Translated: CASSILAGISSYEQYF.

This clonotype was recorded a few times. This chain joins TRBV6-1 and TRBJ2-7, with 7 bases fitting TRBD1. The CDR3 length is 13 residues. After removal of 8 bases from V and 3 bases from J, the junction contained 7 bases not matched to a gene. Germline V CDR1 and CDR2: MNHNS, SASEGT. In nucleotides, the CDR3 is TGTGCCAGCCATAACAGGGGATTCTACGAGCAGTACTTC. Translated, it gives CASHNRGFYEQYF.

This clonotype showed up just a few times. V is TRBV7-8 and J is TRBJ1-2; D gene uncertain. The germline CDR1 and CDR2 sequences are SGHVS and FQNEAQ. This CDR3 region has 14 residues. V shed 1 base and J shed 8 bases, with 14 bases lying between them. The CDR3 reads CASSLEGKPAGYTF. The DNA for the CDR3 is TGTGCCAGCAGCTTAGAGGGAAAACCCGCAGGCTACACCTTC.

CDR3 region: CAWETSGGQLAKNIQYF. The CDR3 DNA is TGTGCCTGGGAGACTAGCGGGGGCCAATTAGCCAAAAACATTCAGTACTTC. The chain recombines TRBV30 with TRBJ2-4, with 12 bases identical to TRBD2. Trimming cost V 5 bases and J 0 bases; bases outside gene matches: 8. CDR3 length equals 17 residues. CDR1 and CDR2 from the germline V gene are GTSNPN and SVGIG (reference sequence).